The sequence of this TCR beta chain was determined in a study of shared clonotypes between healthy human individuals. Study-wide context: Researchers assigned three CD4 naive, three CD4 memory, two CD8 naive and one CD8 memory plate to each donor.

As for this clone: Its antigen is not known.

Cells designated naive CD8 were CD45RO-negative and were positively selected for CCR7, with terminally differentiated effector memory CD45RA+ cells excluded. Germline loops: CDR1 MNHEY, CDR2 SVGAGI. The CDR3 spans 12 residues. V shed 5 bases and J shed 7 bases, with 11 bases lying between them. Regarding the study as a whole: Genetic and exposure-history diversity was limited by the small donor number.

Deep was the level at which the assay was run. Over several immunoSEQ plates, each subset's genomic DNA was distributed in even portions. Only in-frame clones appear in the TCRdb table, and some are missing; sequencing was by immunoSEQ multiplex PCR. The sample contains 650,000 to 800,000 clones, roughly 94% of which appear only once. This receptor was identified in a man aged 30-40 years in good health. The specimen sequenced was naive CD8+ T cells sorted from blood. The rearrangement uses TRBV6-5 and TRBJ1-1; D remains unclear. The CDR3 DNA reads as TGTGCCAGCAGTCTACGTATGGGTGAAGCTTTCTTT. Translated, it gives CASSLRMGEAFF.